This T cell receptor beta chain comes out of a study of tumor and adjacent non-tumor tissue in lung cancer listed by TCRdb under 2018. In terms of the full investigation: Of the cohort, eleven to twelve patients had adenocarcinoma, 2 had squamous cell carcinoma and 1 had small cell lung cancer. Ages among the approximately 15 patients ranged from about 31 to 85 years, there were roughly 10 men and 5 women, and disease was at TNM stage I to III. A total of some 130,000,000 productive TCRbeta reads were generated by sequencing, corresponding to an average of roughly 4 million reads per sample. The study compared bulk TCRbeta repertoires from lung tumor tissue and matched distant non-tumor lung tissue of some 15 lung cancer patients. TCRbeta CDR3 sequencing was performed on thirty paired specimens, with one tumor sample and one normal lung sample collected per patient. Broader findings and caveats from the paper: TCR diversity was significantly higher in younger patients, and higher tumor TCR diversity was associated with shorter overall and disease-free survival. A significantly larger cumulative share of the repertoire was made up by the top 100 clones in normal lung than in tumor tissue. Significantly higher TCR diversity (inverse Simpson) was observed in tumor tissue than in normal lung tissue (roughly 470 vs 170, P = 0.0075, Mann-Whitney U test). Only around 16 patients were in the cohort, and the authors stated that larger samples and more detailed clinical data are needed. Because peripheral blood was not sequenced, the blood TCRbeta repertoires of the lung cancer patients in the study went unexamined. The methods do not name the sequencing platform or mention unique molecular identifiers.

Worth noting for this clonotype: This receptor's antigen is unknown. Germline is not matched at one junction end, which may reflect a read error.

Bulk unsorted tissue served as the source for RNA extraction, and RNA quality was assessed using a NanoDrop ND-1000 and an Agilent 2100. The normal lung samples consisted of distant non-tumor tissue collected more than 3 cm from the tumor edge. All donors had newly diagnosed lung cancer, had not received prior chemotherapy, and were admitted for thoracic surgery in China between August and November 2014. Patients with previous radiotherapy or chemotherapy, or with another concurrent cancer, were excluded from the study. Surgical tissue pieces of about 1-2.3 cm3 were preserved in RNAlater solution and were kept at -80 degrees C until use. From the germline V gene, CDR1 is SGHVS and CDR2 is FQNEAQ. From the cysteine through the phenylalanine, the CDR3 covers 12 amino acids. Only CDR3 DNA is held: 36 bases, read in frame from base 1. Preparation of the library involved multiplex PCR. The instrument given in TCRdb is Illumina HiSeq 2500. TCRbeta libraries were constructed through three rounds of nested PCR with primers (Table S4) according to protocols adapted from ARM-PCR. Before sequencing, PCR products in the 200-500 bp range were cut out of the gel and cleaned up using the QIAquick gel extraction kit. Processing in the source paper ran as follows. Trimmomatic was used to clean the reads, FLASH merged the cleaned reads into complete CDR3 sequences, and MiTCR assigned the sequences to V(D)J germline segments. Clonal diversity was calculated as the inverse Simpson's index using VDJtools. In-frame sequences without a premature stop codon were defined as productive reads. TCRdb trimmed the raw reads at Q25, called clones with MiXCR and kept productive beta chains. Rows are combined by CDR3 protein, so each entry shows the most common genes and DNA. TCRdb, rather than the study authors, made the V and J calls. The sample includes 75,000 to 80,000 distinct CDR3 sequences, with approximately 82% observed a single time. The ten top clones hold less than 50% of the sample.

The chain is made from TRBV7-8 and TRBJ2-1; TRBD1 might be the D gene, on 6 matching bases. The sequence was collected from a man aged 65-85 years with non-small cell lung cancer. Sequencing input: distant non-tumor lung tissue. The CDR3: CVSSLGDNEQFF. DNA sequence: TGTGTCAGCAGCTTAGGGGACAATGAGCAGTTTTTC.